This paragraph covers one TCR beta chain sequence. Its antigen has not been determined. Base qualities are not at hand, and no much larger clone is one base apart. Sequences SGHRS (CDR1) and YFSETQ (CDR2) are obtained from the germline V gene. The junction shows trimming of 6 bases on V and 7 bases on J, plus 20 bases between the germline ends. The CDR3 covers 14 residues, taking in both the cysteine and the phenylalanine. Solely the CDR3 DNA is kept, with 42 bases framed from the first base. These data originate in a study of radiotherapy plus CTLA-4 blockade in lung cancer (dated by TCRdb to between 2018 and 2020). For the wider study: Among enrolled patients, roughly 20% had an objective response and 31% reached disease control.

The library was prepared using the immunoSEQ multiplex PCR assay. TCRdb carries this immuneACCESS record with in-frame sequences only. Its versions omit some clonotypes, under half of them owing to an unresolved V gene in the studies checked, with the rest unexplained. The sample includes 120,000 or so clones, with about 90% observed a single time. Of the sample, roughly 6.9% falls within the top ten clones. The study evaluated CTLA-4 blockade (ipilimumab) given together with focal radiation therapy in patients who had chemo-refractory metastatic non-small-cell lung cancer. The paper's findings and limits, for the study overall: After treatment with radiotherapy and ipilimumab, TCR clones that came from tumors expanded in the peripheral blood. Increased serum interferon-beta after radiation, together with early dynamic changes in blood T cell clones, were reported to be the strongest predictors of response.

Material: peripheral blood, obtained from a patient treated with radiotherapy plus ipilimumab. The source is a human donor with non-small cell lung cancer that progressed on radiotherapy plus ipilimumab. Recombination joined TRBV5-1 with TRBJ2-7; perhaps TRBD1 is the D gene, with 6 bases matching. The CDR3 protein sequence reads: CASTEGNRVWEQYF. The sequenced DNA: TGCGCCAGCACCGAGGGGAACAGGGTCTGGGAGCAGTACTTC.